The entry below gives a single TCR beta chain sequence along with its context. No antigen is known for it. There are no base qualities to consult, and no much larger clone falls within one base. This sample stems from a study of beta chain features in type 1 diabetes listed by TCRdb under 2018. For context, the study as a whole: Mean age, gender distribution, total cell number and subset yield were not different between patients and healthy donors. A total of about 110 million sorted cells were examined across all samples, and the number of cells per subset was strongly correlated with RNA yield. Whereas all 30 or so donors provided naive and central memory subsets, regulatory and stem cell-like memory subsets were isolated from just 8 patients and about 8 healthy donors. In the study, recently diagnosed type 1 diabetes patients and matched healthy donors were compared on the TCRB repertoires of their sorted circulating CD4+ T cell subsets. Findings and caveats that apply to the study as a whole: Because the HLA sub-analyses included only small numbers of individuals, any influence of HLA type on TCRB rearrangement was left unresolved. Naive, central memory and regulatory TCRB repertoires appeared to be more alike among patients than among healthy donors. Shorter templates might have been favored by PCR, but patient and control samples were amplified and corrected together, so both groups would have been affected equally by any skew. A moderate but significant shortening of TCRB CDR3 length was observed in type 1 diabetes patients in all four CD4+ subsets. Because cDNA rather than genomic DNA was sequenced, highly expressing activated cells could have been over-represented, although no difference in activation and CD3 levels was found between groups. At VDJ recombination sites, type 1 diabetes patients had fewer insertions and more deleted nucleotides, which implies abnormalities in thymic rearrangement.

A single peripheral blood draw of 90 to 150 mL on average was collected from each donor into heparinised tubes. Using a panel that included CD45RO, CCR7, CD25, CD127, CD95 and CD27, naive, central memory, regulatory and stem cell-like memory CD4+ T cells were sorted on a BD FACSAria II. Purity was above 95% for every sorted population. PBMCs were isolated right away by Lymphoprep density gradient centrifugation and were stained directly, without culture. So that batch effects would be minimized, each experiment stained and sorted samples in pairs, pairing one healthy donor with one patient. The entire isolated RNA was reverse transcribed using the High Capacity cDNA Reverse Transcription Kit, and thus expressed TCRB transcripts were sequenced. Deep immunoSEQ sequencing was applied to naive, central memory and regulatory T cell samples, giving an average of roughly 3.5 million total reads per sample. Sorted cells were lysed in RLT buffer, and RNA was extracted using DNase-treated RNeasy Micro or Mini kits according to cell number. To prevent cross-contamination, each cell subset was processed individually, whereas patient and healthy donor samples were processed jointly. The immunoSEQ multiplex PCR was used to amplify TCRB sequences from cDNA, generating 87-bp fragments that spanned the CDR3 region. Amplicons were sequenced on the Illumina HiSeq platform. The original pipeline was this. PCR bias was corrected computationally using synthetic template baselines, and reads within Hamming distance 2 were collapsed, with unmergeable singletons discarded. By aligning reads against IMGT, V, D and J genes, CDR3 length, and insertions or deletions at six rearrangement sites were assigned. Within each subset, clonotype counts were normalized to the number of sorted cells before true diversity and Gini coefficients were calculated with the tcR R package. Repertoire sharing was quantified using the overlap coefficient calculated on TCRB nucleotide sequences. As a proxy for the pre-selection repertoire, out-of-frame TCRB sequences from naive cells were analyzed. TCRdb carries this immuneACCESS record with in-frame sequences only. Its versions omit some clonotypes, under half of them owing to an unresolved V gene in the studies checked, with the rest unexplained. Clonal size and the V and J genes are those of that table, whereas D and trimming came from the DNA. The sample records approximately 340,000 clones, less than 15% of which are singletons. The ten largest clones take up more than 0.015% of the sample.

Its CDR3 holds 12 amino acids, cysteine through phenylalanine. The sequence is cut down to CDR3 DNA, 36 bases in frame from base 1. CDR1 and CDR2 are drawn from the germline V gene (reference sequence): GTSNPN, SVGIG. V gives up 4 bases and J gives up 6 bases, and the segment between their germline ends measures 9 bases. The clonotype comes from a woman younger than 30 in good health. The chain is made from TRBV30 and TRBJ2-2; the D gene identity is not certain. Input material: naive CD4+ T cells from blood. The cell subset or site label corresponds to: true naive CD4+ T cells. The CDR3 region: CAWNPQAGELFF. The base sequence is TGTGCCTGGAATCCGCAGGCCGGGGAGCTGTTTTTT.